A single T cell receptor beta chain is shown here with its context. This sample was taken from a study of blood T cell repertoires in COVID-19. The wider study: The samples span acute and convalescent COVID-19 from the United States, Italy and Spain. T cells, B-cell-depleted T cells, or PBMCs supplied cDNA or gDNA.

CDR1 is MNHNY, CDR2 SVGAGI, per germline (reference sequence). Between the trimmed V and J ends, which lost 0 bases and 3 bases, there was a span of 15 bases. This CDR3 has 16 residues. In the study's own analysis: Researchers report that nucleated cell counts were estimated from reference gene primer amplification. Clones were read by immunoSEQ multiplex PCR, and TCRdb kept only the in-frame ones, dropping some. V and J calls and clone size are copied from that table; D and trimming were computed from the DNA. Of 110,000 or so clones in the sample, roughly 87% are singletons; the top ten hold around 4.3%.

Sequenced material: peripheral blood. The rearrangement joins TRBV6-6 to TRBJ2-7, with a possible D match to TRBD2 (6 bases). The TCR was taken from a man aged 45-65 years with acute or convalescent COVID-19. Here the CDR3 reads CASSYSRLAAGYEQYF. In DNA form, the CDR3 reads TGTGCCAGCAGTTACTCGCGATTAGCGGCGGGCTACGAGCAGTACTTC.